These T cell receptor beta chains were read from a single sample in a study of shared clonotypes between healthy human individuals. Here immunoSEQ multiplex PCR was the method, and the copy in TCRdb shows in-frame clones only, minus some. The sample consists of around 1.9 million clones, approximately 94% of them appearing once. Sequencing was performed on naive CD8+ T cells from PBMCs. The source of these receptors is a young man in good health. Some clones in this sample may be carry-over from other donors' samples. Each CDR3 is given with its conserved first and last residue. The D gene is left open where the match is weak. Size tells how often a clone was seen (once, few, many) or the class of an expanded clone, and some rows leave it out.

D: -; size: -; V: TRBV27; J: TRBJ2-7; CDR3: CASSFGHGGYEQYF; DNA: TGTGCCAGCAGTTTCGGACATGGTGGTTACGAGCAGTACTTC
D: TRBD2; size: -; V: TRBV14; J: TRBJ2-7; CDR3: CASSRPGLAGANEQYF; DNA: TGTGCCAGCAGTCGTCCCGGGCTAGCGGGAGCAAACGAGCAGTACTTC
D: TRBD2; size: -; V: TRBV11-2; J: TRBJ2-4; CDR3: CASSDLAGVAKNIQYF; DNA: TGTGCCAGCAGCGATCTAGCGGGCGTAGCCAAAAACATTCAGTACTTC
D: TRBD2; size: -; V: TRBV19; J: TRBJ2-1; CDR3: CASGLAGVFNEQFF; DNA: TGTGCCAGTGGACTAGCGGGAGTTTTTAATGAGCAGTTCTTC
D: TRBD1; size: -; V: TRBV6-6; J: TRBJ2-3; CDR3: CASRSRDRETQYF; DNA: TGTGCCAGCAGGTCCCGGGACAGGGAAACGCAGTATTTT
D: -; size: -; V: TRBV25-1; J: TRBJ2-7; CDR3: CASSDGISYEQYF; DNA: TGTGCCAGCAGTGATGGCATCTCCTACGAGCAGTACTTC
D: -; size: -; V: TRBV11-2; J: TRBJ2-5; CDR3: CASSLGPKETQYF; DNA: TGTGCCAGCAGCTTGGGACCGAAAGAGACCCAGTACTTC
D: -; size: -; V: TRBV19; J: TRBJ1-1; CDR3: CASSTDYTEAFF; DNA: TGTGCCAGTAGTACTGATTACACTGAAGCTTTCTTT
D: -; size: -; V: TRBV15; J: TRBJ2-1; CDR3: CATSSRGGGGEQFF; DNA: TGTGCCACCAGCTCCCGGGGTGGAGGGGGTGAGCAGTTCTTC
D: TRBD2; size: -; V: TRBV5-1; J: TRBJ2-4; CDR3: CASSYTRRGREGTSNIQYF; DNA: TGCGCCAGCAGCTACACCCGACGGGGGCGGGAGGGTACCTCAAACATTCAGTACTTC
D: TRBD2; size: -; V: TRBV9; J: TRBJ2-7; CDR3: CASSLGTSGTYEQYF; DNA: TGTGCCAGCAGCTTGGGGACTAGCGGGACCTACGAGCAGTACTTC
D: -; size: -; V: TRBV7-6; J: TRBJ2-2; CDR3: CASSFLEIGDTGELFF; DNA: TGTGCCAGCAGCTTCCTAGAAATTGGGGACACCGGGGAGCTGTTTTTT
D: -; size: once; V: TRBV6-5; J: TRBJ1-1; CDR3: CASSPGSLEAFF; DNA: TGTGCCAGCAGCCCCGGGAGTCTTGAAGCTTTCTTT
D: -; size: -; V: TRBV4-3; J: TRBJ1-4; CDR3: CASSQGDGATNEKLFF; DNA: TGCGCCAGCAGCCAAGGGGACGGTGCAACTAATGAAAAACTGTTTTTT
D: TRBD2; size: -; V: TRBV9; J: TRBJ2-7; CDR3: CASSGNLAGGSYEQYF; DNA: TGTGCCAGCAGCGGAAACCTAGCGGGGGGATCCTACGAGCAGTACTTC
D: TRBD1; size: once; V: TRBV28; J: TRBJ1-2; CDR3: CASRITTGTGLRMGGYTF; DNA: TGTGCCAGCAGGATCACCACCGGGACAGGCCTACGGATGGGTGGCTACACCTTC
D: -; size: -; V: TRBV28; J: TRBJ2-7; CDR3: CASSLSEGTWEQYF; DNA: TGTGCCAGCAGTTTATCCGAGGGCACCTGGGAGCAGTACTTC
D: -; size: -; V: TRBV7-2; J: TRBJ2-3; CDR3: CASSFGTLVSTDTQYF; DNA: TGTGCCAGCAGCTTCGGGACCTTGGTGAGCACAGATACGCAGTATTTT
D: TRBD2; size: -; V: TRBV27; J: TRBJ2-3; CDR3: CASRLPSGGTDTQYF; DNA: TGTGCCAGCAGATTGCCTAGCGGGGGGACAGATACGCAGTATTTT
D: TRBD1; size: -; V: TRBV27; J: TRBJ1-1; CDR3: CASSPGTVAEAFF; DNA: TGTGCCAGCAGTCCGGGGACAGTAGCTGAAGCTTTCTTT
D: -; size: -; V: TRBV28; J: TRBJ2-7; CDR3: CASSSHHGTIEQYF; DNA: TGTGCCAGCAGTTCACACCACGGGACAATCGAGCAGTACTTC
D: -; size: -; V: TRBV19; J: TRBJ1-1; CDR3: CASSIDLIGRGNTEAFF; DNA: TGTGCCAGTAGTATAGATCTCATCGGCAGGGGGAACACTGAAGCTTTCTTT
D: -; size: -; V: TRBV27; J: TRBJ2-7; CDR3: CASSFSSSYEQYF; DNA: TGTGCCAGCAGTTTTTCCAGCTCCTACGAGCAGTACTTC
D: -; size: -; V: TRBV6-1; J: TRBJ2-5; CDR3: CASSEGGWMLPVETQYF; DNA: TGTGCCAGCAGTGAAGGGGGGTGGATGCTGCCCGTAGAGACCCAGTACTTC
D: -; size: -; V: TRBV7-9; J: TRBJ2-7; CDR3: CASSLGGMEQYF; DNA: TGTGCCAGCAGCTTAGGGGGAATGGAGCAGTACTTC
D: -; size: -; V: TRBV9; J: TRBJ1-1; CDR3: CASSAAAANTEAFF; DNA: TGTGCCAGCAGCGCCGCCGCGGCGAACACTGAAGCTTTCTTT
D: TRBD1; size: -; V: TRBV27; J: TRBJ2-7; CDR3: CASAGTGLYEQYF; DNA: TGTGCCAGCGCCGGGACAGGGCTATACGAGCAGTACTTC
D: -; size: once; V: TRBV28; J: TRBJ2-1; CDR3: CASGAGGLVRFF; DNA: TGTGCCAGCGGGGCGGGCGGGCTAGTTCGGTTCTTC
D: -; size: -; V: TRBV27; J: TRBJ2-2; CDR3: CATADLANTGELFF; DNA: TGTGCCACGGCCGACCTAGCGAACACCGGGGAGCTGTTTTTT
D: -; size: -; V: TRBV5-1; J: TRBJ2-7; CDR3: CASSLAGGLSFYEQYF; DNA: TGCGCCAGCAGCTTGGCCGGCGGACTTTCCTTCTACGAGCAGTACTTC
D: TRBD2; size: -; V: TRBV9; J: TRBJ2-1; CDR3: CASSASRLAGGPYNEQFF; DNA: TGTGCCAGCAGCGCGAGTCGTCTAGCGGGAGGCCCCTACAATGAGCAGTTCTTC
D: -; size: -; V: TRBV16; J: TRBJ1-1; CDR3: CASSQFPGANTEAFF; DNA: TGTGCCAGCAGCCAATTCCCTGGGGCCAACACTGAAGCTTTCTTT
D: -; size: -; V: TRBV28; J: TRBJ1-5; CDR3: CASSPITGTGNNQPQHF; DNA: TGTGCCAGCAGTCCTATCACCGGGACTGGGAATAATCAGCCCCAGCATTTT
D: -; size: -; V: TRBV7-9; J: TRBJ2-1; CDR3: CASSLAEPALGYEQFF; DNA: TGTGCCAGCAGCTTAGCGGAACCGGCGCTCGGGTATGAGCAGTTCTTC
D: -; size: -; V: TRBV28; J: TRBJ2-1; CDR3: CASSRAWSEAEQFF; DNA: TGTGCCAGCAGCCGTGCCTGGTCCGAGGCTGAGCAGTTCTTC
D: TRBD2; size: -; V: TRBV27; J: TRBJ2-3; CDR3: CASSLSTSGGTDTQYF; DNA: TGTGCCAGCAGTTTATCGACTAGCGGAGGCACAGATACGCAGTATTTT
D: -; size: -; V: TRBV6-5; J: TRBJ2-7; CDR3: CASSLDYTYEQYF; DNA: TGTGCCAGCAGTTTAGACTATACCTACGAGCAGTACTTC
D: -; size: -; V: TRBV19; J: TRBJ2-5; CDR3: CASSIGRGSSETQYF; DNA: TGTGCCAGTAGTATAGGTAGGGGGTCTTCAGAGACCCAGTACTTC
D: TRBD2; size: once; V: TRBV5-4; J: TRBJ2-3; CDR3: CASSLGLASTDTQYF; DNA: TGTGCCAGCAGCCTCGGACTAGCTAGCACAGATACGCAGTATTTT
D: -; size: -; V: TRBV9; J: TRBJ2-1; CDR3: CASSTGNEQFF; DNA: TGTGCCAGCAGCACTGGTAATGAGCAGTTCTTC
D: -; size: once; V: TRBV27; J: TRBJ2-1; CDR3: CASSSSGVVTYNEQFF; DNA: TGTGCCAGCAGTTCCTCCGGGGTTGTGACCTACAATGAGCAGTTCTTC
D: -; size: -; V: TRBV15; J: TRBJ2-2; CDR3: CATSLSLSRLNTGELFF; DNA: TGTGCCACCAGCCTCTCTTTGAGCAGACTTAACACCGGGGAGCTGTTTTTT
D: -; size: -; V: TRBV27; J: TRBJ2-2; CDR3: CASSLFGSGNTGELFF; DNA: TGTGCCAGCAGTTTATTTGGTAGCGGGAACACCGGGGAGCTGTTTTTT
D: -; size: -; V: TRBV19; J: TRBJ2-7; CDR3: CASSVSVSYEQYF; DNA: TGTGCCAGTAGTGTCAGCGTCTCCTACGAGCAGTACTTC
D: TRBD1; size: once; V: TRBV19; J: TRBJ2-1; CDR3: CASIGQGAVNEQFF; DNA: TGTGCCAGTATCGGTCAGGGGGCCGTTAATGAGCAGTTCTTC
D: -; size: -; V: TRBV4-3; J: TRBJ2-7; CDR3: CASSKVTGSRYEQYF; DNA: TGCGCCAGCAGCAAAGTGACAGGCAGCCGCTACGAGCAGTACTTC
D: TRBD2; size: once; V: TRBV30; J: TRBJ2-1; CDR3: CAWSVASGRMHEQFF; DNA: TGTGCCTGGAGTGTGGCCAGCGGGAGAATGCATGAGCAGTTCTTC
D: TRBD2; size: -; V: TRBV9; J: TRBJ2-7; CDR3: CASSRTASGPLAEQYF; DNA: TGTGCCAGCAGCCGTACGGCTAGCGGACCGCTTGCCGAGCAGTACTTC
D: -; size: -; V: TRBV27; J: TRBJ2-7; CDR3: CASSSRVYNEQYF; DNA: TGTGCCAGCAGTTCAAGGGTCTATAACGAGCAGTACTTC
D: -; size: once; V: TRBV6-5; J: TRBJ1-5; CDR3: CASSQEEQPQHF; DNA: TGTGCCAGCAGCCAGGAGGAGCAGCCCCAGCATTTT
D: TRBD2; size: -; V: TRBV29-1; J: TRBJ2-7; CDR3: CSVAGGSSYEQYF; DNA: TGCAGCGTTGCTGGCGGGAGCTCCTACGAGCAGTACTTC
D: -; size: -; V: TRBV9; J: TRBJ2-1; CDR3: CASSVVPQNEQFF; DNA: TGTGCCAGCAGCGTAGTTCCGCAAAATGAGCAGTTCTTC
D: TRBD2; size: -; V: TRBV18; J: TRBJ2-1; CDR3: CASSPPVGLAGHNEQFF; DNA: TGTGCCAGCTCACCACCCGTGGGACTAGCGGGACACAATGAGCAGTTCTTC
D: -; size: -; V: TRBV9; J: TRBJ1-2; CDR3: CASSAPGRYGYTF; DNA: TGTGCCAGCAGCGCACCGGGACGGTATGGCTACACCTTC
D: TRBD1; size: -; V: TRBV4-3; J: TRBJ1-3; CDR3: CASSDRAGNTIYF; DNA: TGCGCCAGCTCCGACAGGGCCGGAAACACCATATATTTT